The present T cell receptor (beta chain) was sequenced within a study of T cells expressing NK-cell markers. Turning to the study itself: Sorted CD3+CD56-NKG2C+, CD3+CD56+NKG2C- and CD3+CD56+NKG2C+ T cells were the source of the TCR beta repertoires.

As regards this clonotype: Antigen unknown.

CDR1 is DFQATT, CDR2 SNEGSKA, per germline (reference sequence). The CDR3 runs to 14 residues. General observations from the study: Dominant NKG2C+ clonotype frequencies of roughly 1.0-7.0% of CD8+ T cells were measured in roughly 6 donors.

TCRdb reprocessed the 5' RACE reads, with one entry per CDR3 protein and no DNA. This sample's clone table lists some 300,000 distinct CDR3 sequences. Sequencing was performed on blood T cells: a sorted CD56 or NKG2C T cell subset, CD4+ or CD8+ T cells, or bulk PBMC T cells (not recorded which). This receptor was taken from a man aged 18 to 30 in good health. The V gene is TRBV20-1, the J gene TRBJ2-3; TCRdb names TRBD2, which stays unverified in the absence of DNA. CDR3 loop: CSVPGLASTDTQYF.